The source of this T cell receptor (beta chain) is a study of regulatory T cells in long-lasting Graves disease. Overall study results and limits: The persistent group shared fewer than 3,500 public clonotypes, more than the approximately 930 shared by new patients. Rather than thyroid tissue, only peripheral blood underwent study. Persistent Graves' patients showed reduced TCR diversity versus newly diagnosed patients. Newly diagnosed disease favored TRBV20-1 and TRBJ2-1 over persistent disease.

Time point here: persistent/refractory GD, antithyroid drugs over 5 years with positive TRAb. The TCR library was made from RNA extracted from PBMCs. V lost 0 bases and J 5 bases, leaving 9 bases between the germline ends. Looked up from germline, CDR1 is SGHKS and CDR2 is YYEKEE (reference sequence). The CDR3 has 14 amino acids. In regard to this clonotype: Its antigen remains unknown. A read error is possible here, since a much larger clone lies one base away. The CDR3 carries no conserved terminal phenylalanine or tryptophan, so it likely arises from a read error.

In building TCR beta libraries, iRepertoire HTBI primers were used together with Arm-PCR of CDR3 regions. A single record per CDR3 protein comes from TCRdb applying MiXCR to the multiplex PCR reads. The table lists about 340,000 distinct CDR3 sequences, around a fifth of them singletons. This receptor was obtained from a female donor with Graves disease. This rearrangement joins TRBV5-5 to TRBJ1-5, with a weak D call TRBD1 (6 bases). The specimen was peripheral blood mononuclear cells (PBMCs), collected when the disease was refractory, from a patient treated with antithyroid drugs. CDR3 DNA: TGTGCCAGCAGCTTGGAGGGGGGTTATCAGCCCCAGCATCTT. Protein product: CASSLEGGYQPQHL.